This T cell receptor beta chain came from a study of identical twins (dated by TCRdb to between 2015 and 2016). With regard to the full study: The study deep-sequenced TCR alpha and beta repertoires from monozygotic twins, unrelated adults of various ages and cord blood to test whether fetal clonotypes persist. Replicate twin experiments were performed at different times using different library preparation protocols to rule out contamination.

On this clonotype: Its antigen is currently not known. No much larger clone exists at a distance of one base, and base qualities are not known.

All donors were healthy Caucasians. Three pairs of female monozygotic twins, all aged about 18 to 30 years, were included in the twin cohort. Positive isolation kits from Invitrogen were used to isolate the CD4+ and CD8+ T cell populations. The paper as a whole reports these results and caveats: Invariant T cells such as MAIT and iNKT could partly confound zero-insertion analyses, though diverse VJ usage argued against this for most clonotypes. Compared with coincidental sharing between unrelated individuals, out-of-frame TCR alpha sequences shared between twins showed an excess of sequences with low generation probability. Fewer insertions were carried by abundant cord blood beta clonotypes, a similar but weaker trend appeared in young adult naive repertoires, and no such trend appeared in memory repertoires. Recombination models systematically underestimated out-of-frame TCR alpha sharing in monozygotic twins but agreed with sharing between unrelated individuals. Conclusions relied on cross-sectional statistical analysis, since the same donors could not be followed over many years. In beta out-of-frame sequences, excess twin sharing was weaker, because having fewer shared sequences lowered the signal-to-noise ratio.

Library method: 5' RACE. These reads were obtained on an Illumina HiSeq 2000. Template switching added a universal primer binding site, and the final cDNA carried a unique molecular identifier that allowed TCR cDNA molecules to be counted accurately. Specific primers in the conserved constant-segment region were used to synthesize first-strand cDNA for TCR alpha and beta chains. To control for contamination, every cDNA library was double barcoded, receiving both a SMART-Mk sample barcode and Illumina barcodes. Two successive PCR steps introduced TruSeq adapter sequences along with Illumina sample barcodes. Sequencing of the TCR alpha and beta cDNA libraries was done on the Illumina HiSeq platform using custom primers. For the original study's pipeline: Raw reads were processed with MiGEC to extract unique molecular identifiers, and MiXCR was used to determine CDR3 positions. Recombination models were inferred per individual with the repgenHMM and IGoR tools using an EM algorithm. The analysis of shared clonotypes was done with the tcR package in R, with sharing normalized by the product of cloneset sizes. Out-of-frame nonproductive sequences were analyzed to study raw recombination free of thymic and clonal selection effects. TCRdb passed the public sequencing reads through fastp at Q25 and MiXCR, retaining productive beta sequences. Every distinct CDR3 protein forms one entry, paired with its most common genes and DNA. TCRdb assigned the V and J calls; the authors' analysis was not used. Here the sample has approximately 500,000 distinct CDR3 sequences; approximately 24% occur a single time. The ten largest account for just under 3% of the sample.

CDR3 length: 12 amino acids, cysteine to phenylalanine. This entry keeps only the CDR3 DNA: 36 bases, framed from base 1. In the germline V gene (reference sequence), CDR1 corresponds to SEHNR and CDR2 to FQNEAQ. Trimming takes 5 bases from V and 5 bases from J, and the germline ends sit 9 bases apart. This sample was also put to use in a study of T cells expressing NK-cell markers. As the second publication notes: TCR beta-chain repertoires were profiled in sorted CD3+CD56+NKG2C+, CD3+CD56+NKG2C- and CD3+CD56-NKG2C+ T-cell subsets from about 8 donors. Of the eight sequenced donors, seven were found to be HCMV-seropositive and one was found to be HCMV-seronegative. To restrict sorting to alphabetaTCR-expressing T cells, an anti-gammadeltaTCR antibody was added in several experiments. For six donors, the dominant CD3+CD56+NKG2C+ clonotypes were among the top 10 CD8+ clonotypes and accounted for roughly 1.0-8% of CD8+ T cells. Those dominant clonotypes were again the most abundant among CD3+CD56-NKG2C+ cells in a few donors, at about 28.3-60.1%. Whether the expanded NKG2C-expressing T cell clones were specific for HCMV antigens remained unclear. The eight sequenced donors were randomly selected healthy volunteers, three men and five women. HCMV-specific IgG was detected in serum with a commercial ELISA kit to determine HCMV serostatus. MIGEC handled demultiplexing of the reads and grouping by UMI, while MiTCR was used to assemble and quantify clonotypes. To remove erroneous sequences, TCR cDNA sequences were retained only when supported by two or more reads. Downstream repertoire analysis used the tcR package, and clonotypes were matched across fractions by CDR3 nucleotide sequence plus V segment. VDJmatch was used to annotate antigen specificity against VDJdb, with one amino acid substitution in CDR3 allowed.

The sample comprised CD4+ T cells sorted from blood. The receptor comes from a woman aged 18-35 years in good health. The sequence links TRBV7-9 to TRBJ2-5; no D gene can be assigned with confidence. The CDR3 protein sequence reads: CASSTYTETQYF. In nucleotides, the sequence is TGTGCCAGCAGCACCTACACGGAGACCCAGTACTTC.